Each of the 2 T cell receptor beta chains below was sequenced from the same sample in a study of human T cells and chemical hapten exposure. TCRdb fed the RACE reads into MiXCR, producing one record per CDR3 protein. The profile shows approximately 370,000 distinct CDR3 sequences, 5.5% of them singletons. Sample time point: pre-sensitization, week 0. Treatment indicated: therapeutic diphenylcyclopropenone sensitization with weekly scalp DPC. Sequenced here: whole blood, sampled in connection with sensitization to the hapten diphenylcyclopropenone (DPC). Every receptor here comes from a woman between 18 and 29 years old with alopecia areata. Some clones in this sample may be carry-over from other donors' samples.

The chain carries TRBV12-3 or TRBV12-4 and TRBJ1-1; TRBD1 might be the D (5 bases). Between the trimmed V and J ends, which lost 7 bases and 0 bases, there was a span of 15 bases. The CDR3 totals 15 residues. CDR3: CASTLRQTLNTEAFF. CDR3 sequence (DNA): TGTGCCAGCACCCTTCGACAGACCCTGAACACTGAAGCTTTCTTT.

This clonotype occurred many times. The CDR3 DNA reads TGTGCCAGCAGTTACTCCGACGTTAGCAATCAGCCCCAGCATTTT. This gives the protein CASSYSDVSNQPQHF. The chain joins TRBV6-2 or TRBV6-3 to TRBJ1-5; D is uncertain. Trimming removed 0 bases from V and 0 bases from J, with 6 bases in between. This CDR3 contains 15 residues. The V gene's germline CDR1 is MNHEY and CDR2 SVGEGT.